The TCR beta chain described here comes from a study of T cells in Graves' hyperthyroidism and ophthalmopathy. In the study overall: Sampling of peripheral blood happened at initial diagnosis, prior to any treatment. The study, taken as a whole, reports: The blood repertoire included most of the expanded thyroid clonotypes above 0.001.

In this sample, this clonotype turned up a few times. Its target is not known. Amplification of TCR beta CDR3 regions was performed using RNA transcripts as template. The TCR CDR3 was amplified in a first-round RT-PCR using the HTBI primer set. TCRdb reprocessed the multiplex PCR reads via MiXCR and lists one record per CDR3 protein. The profile shows approximately 270,000 distinct CDR3 sequences, more than 14% of them singletons. Patients aged 18 to 65 with hyperthyroidism were newly diagnosed, with duration under 2 months. The germline gives CDR1 MDHEN, CDR2 SYDVKM. V lost 3 bases, J lost 0 bases, and 9 bases lay in between. This CDR3 has 14 amino acids.

The sequenced sample was blood. This clonotype was sampled from a woman in her thirties or forties with Graves' hyperthyroidism that later progressed to Graves' ophthalmopathy. The chain recombines TRBV28 with TRBJ2-7; the D gene is possibly TRBD2 (5 bases). The CDR3 DNA is TGTGCCAGCAGTTTCTCAGCGGACTCCTACGAGCAGTACTTC. Translated, it gives CASSFSADSYEQYF.